The 30 T cell receptor beta chains given below trace back to one sample, sequenced in a study of T cell repertoires in cytomegalovirus infection (dated by TCRdb to the late 2010s). Their recognized antigens are unknown. The sequencer listed for this sample is Illumina HiSeq 1500. TCRdb handled the public reads itself, with Q25 trimming in fastp and clone calling in MiXCR, and kept productive beta chains. Identical CDR3 proteins give one entry, which carries the most common genes and DNA. The sample includes around 120,000 distinct CDR3 sequences, with roughly a quarter observed a single time. 30% to 35% of the sample goes to the ten largest clones. Sequenced material: PBMCs, sequenced either directly or after in vitro stimulation (not recorded which). The receptors shown here come from a human donor in good health (CMV status not recorded). Some clones in this sample may be carry-over from other donors' samples.

At least ten counts were recorded for this clonotype. The chain has TRBV7-2 and TRBJ1-1, with no clear D. The ends were cut back, 1 base at V and 1 base at J, with 13 bases in the middle. This CDR3 is 16 amino acids long. Germline values: CDR1 SGHTA, CDR2 FQGNSA. The CDR3 region has the DNA TGTGCCAGCAGCTTAGTTTCTAGTCGACAGAACACTGAAGCTTTCTTT. This translates into CASSLVSSRQNTEAFF.

The chain employs TRBV29-1 and TRBJ1-2; D call uncertain. CDR3 length: 12 residues. CDR1 is SQVTM, CDR2 ANQGSEA, per germline. Trimming cost V 3 bases and J 7 bases, with 12 bases left between them. CDR3 DNA: TGCAGCGTTGATCGGGAGTTGGCTGGCTACACCTTC. Residues: CSVDRELAGYTF.

This clonotype was detected many times. This chain joins TRBV11-2 and TRBJ2-3; either TRBD1 or TRBD2 may fit D (5 bases each). The CDR3 length is 19 residues. V was cut by 4 bases and J by 0 bases, with 23 bases left in between. Per germline, CDR1 SGHAT and CDR2 FQNNGV. The CDR3 DNA reads as TGTGCCAGCAGCTCGGTGGGGACGGGTGGTTGGACTAGCACAGATACGCAGTATTTT. It codes for CASSSVGTGGWTSTDTQYF.

Only a few counts were recorded for this clonotype. The V and J genes are TRBV7-2 and TRBJ1-2; D might be TRBD1 (5 bases). Looked up from germline, CDR1 is SGHTA and CDR2 is FQGNSA. Deletions cut 2 bases from V and 4 bases from J, with 14 bases between. The CDR3 totals 15 residues. This CDR3 is CASSLFWTGGYGYTF. The DNA of the CDR3 is TGTGCCAGCAGCTTATTTTGGACGGGGGGCTATGGCTACACCTTC.

In its sample, this clonotype was seen a few times. The V and J genes are TRBV7-9 and TRBJ2-1, with D unresolved. CDR1 and CDR2 from the germline V gene are SEHNR and FQNEAQ (reference sequence). The CDR3 runs 17 residues. V gave up 6 bases and J gave up 0 bases, with 18 bases separating them. The CDR3 DNA sequence: TGTGCCAGCAGTTTACCCCCGGCTCTAAGCTCCTACAATGAGCAGTTCTTC. This codes for CASSLPPALSSYNEQFF.

This clonotype occurred a few times. This chain joins TRBV12-3 or TRBV12-4 and TRBJ2-4, with D unresolved. Trimming shortened V by 2 bases and J by 7 bases, and 6 bases separated the two germline ends. CDR3 length: 12 amino acids. DNA of the CDR3: TGTGCCAGCAGTTTAAATGGGAACATTCAGTACTTC. It specifies CASSLNGNIQYF.

The genes are TRBV6-1 and TRBJ1-1; TRBD1 matches 7 bases. V dropped 4 bases and J dropped 4; count of bases not matched to a gene: 9. CDR1 is MNHNS and CDR2 is SASEGT in the germline V gene. The CDR3 is 15 amino acids. DNA for the CDR3: TGTGCCAGCAGTGCCGGGACAGCTATGAGCACTGAAGCTTTCTTT. Encoded protein: CASSAGTAMSTEAFF.

This clonotype has at least ten counts. CDR3 nucleotides: TGTGCCAGCAGCTTCCTCGGGACTCGAACATTCTACGAGCAGTACTTC. Translated, it gives CASSFLGTRTFYEQYF. This chain links TRBV7-2 with TRBJ2-7; D is perhaps TRBD2 (6 bases). Trimming removed 3 bases from V and 3 bases from J, with 18 bases in between. The CDR3 is made up of 16 amino acids. Germline V gene data show CDR1 as SGHTA and CDR2 as FQGNSA.

The V and J genes are TRBV9 and TRBJ2-1, with 8 bases fitting TRBD1. CDR1 SGDLS and CDR2 YYNGEE come from the germline V gene. V lost 4 bases, J lost 4 bases, and 25 bases stayed unmatched. The CDR3 extends over 21 amino acids. CDR3 bases: TGTGCCAGCAGCCCAAGGTTGGGGGGACAGGAAAGGCAGGCCCAGTACAATGAGCAGTTCTTC. It yields the protein CASSPRLGGQERQAQYNEQFF.

This clonotype was counted between two and nine times. The V call is TRBV7-8, the J call TRBJ2-3; 7 nucleotides line up with TRBD1. From germline, CDR1 is SGHVS and CDR2 FQNEAQ. The CDR3 totals 16 residues. The V and J ends lost 5 bases and 3 bases, in that order; junction bases with no gene match: 11. CDR3 nucleotide sequence: TGTGCCAGCAGCCCACGCCGGGACAGAGGTACAGATACGCAGTATTTT. Translation: CASSPRRDRGTDTQYF.

This clonotype was picked up a small number of times. This chain uses TRBV20-1 with TRBJ1-1; maybe TRBD1 (5 bases). The CDR3 has 13 amino acids. Per the germline V gene, CDR1 is DFQATT and CDR2 is SNEGSKA (reference sequence). Between the trimmed V and J ends, which lost 6 bases and 4 bases, there was a span of 15 bases. Here the CDR3 DNA reads TGCAGTGCCACCGGGGGGGTAAGCACTGAAGCTTTCTTT. Amino acids: CSATGGVSTEAFF.

The V and J genes are TRBV24-1 and TRBJ2-3; D perhaps matches TRBD1 (6 bases). The germline V and J ends were trimmed by 3 bases and 5 bases, with 14 bases remaining between them. This CDR3 spans 15 amino acids. Germline CDR1 reads KGHDR; CDR2 reads SFDVKD. The CDR3 reads CATSDKRTDGDTQYF. The CDR3, as DNA: TGTGCCACCAGTGATAAACGGACAGATGGAGATACGCAGTATTTT.

The chain employs TRBV19 and TRBJ2-3; 7 bases line up with TRBD2. V lost 3 bases and J lost 4; bases outside the gene matches: 4. CDR1 LNHDA and CDR2 SQIVND come from the germline V gene (reference sequence). The CDR3 has 14 amino acids. This CDR3 is CASSIGLVSDTQYF. The CDR3 bases are TGTGCCAGTAGTATCGGACTAGTATCAGATACGCAGTATTTT.

The chain employs TRBV9 and TRBJ2-2; 9 nucleotides match TRBD2. There are 15 residues in the CDR3. Germline CDR1 and CDR2: SGDLS and YYNGEE. Trimming removed 1 base from V and 5 bases from J; junction bases left unmatched: 3. As DNA, the CDR3 is TGTGCCAGCAGCGTAAAAGCGGGGGGAACCGGGGAGCTGTTTTTT. It translates to CASSVKAGGTGELFF.

Notes on this clonotype: The junction and the germline gene differ at one end; a read error may be behind it. V gene TRBV2 combines with J gene TRBJ2-1; D is unclear. The length of the CDR3 is 13 residues. Germline V gene lookup returns CDR1 SNHLY and CDR2 FYNNEI. DNA for the CDR3: TGTGCCAGCAGTGAACGACATTACAGTGAGCAGTTCTTC. It yields the protein CASSERHYSEQFF.

The gene calls are TRBV7-2 and TRBJ1-1; D is unclear. The germline CDR1 and CDR2 sequences are SGHTA and FQGNSA. V gave up 1 base and J gave up 1 base, with 10 bases separating them. The CDR3 has 15 residues. The DNA of the CDR3 is TGTGCCAGCAGCTTAGTTTCAGGCACGAACACTGAAGCTTTCTTT. Protein: CASSLVSGTNTEAFF.

The rearrangement joins TRBV4-1 to TRBJ1-5, with a weak D call TRBD1 (6 bases). V lost 2 bases, J lost 4 bases, and 9 bases lay in between. CDR3 length: 14 residues. Germline CDR1 reads MGHRA; CDR2 reads YSYEKL. The CDR3 is CASSQPGDNQPQHF. The CDR3 DNA is TGCGCCAGCAGCCAACCAGGGGATAATCAGCCCCAGCATTTT.

This clonotype was detected ten times or more. The chain is built from TRBV12-3 or TRBV12-4 and TRBJ2-5; the D is unclear. Trimming cost V 4 bases and J 2 bases, with 5 bases left between them. This CDR3 is built from 12 residues. The CDR3 DNA sequence: TGTGCCAGCAGTTGGGGACAAGAGACCCAGTACTTC. Amino acid sequence: CASSWGQETQYF.

The chain links TRBV27 to TRBJ1-1; D uncertain. The CDR3 consists of 14 residues. The germline gives CDR1 MNHEY, CDR2 SMNVEV (reference sequence). The V gene lost 6 bases and the J gene lost 6 bases, with 17 bases spanning the gap. CDR3 sequence (DNA): TGTGCCAGCAGCCTAAGGACCTACAACTCTGAAGCTTTCTTT. It encodes CASSLRTYNSEAFF.

V gene TRBV6-2 or TRBV6-3 combines with J gene TRBJ2-7, with D unclear. Germline CDR1 and CDR2: MNHEY and SVGEGT. The CDR3 totals 10 residues. Trimming shortened V by 5 bases and J by 3 bases, and 2 bases separated the two germline ends. The CDR3 sequence is CASSNYEQYF. CDR3 nucleotides: TGTGCCAGCAGTAACTACGAGCAGTACTTC.

The chain links TRBV9 to TRBJ2-1, with 7 bases fitting TRBD2. Germline values: CDR1 SGDLS, CDR2 YYNGEE. This CDR3 has 17 amino acids. V lost 4 bases to trimming and J lost 5 bases; unmatched junction nucleotides: 15. CDR3 amino acids: CASSSSSREPANNEQFF. The CDR3 nucleotides are TGTGCCAGCAGCTCCTCCTCGCGGGAGCCAGCAAACAATGAGCAGTTCTTC.

The chain joins TRBV19 to TRBJ1-5; tentative D call: TRBD1 (6 bases). Germline V gives CDR1 LNHDA, CDR2 SQIVND (reference sequence). The CDR3 extends over 14 amino acids. V shed 5 bases and J shed 2 bases, with 10 bases lying between them. CDR3 loop: CASSPRTGNQPQHF. DNA for the CDR3: TGTGCCAGTAGTCCCCGGACAGGCAATCAGCCCCAGCATTTT.

The chain is built from TRBV15 and TRBJ2-5; D not certain. Germline lookup yields CDR1 LNHNV and CDR2 YYDKDF (reference sequence). The ends were cut back, 8 bases at V and 2 bases at J, with 12 bases in the middle. This CDR3 is built from 13 residues. In DNA, the CDR3 is TGTGCCACCGGTTTAGGATCTCAAGAGACCCAGTACTTC. This sequence encodes CATGLGSQETQYF.

This clonotype was detected only a few times. J is TRBJ2-3 and V is TRBV7-9, with 7 bases aligning to TRBD2. This CDR3 contains 18 residues. From germline, CDR1 is SEHNR and CDR2 FQNEAQ (reference sequence). V lost 7 bases, J lost 2 bases, and 18 bases stayed unmatched. CDR3 amino acids: CASTTRRFGRIYTDTQYF. Written as DNA, the CDR3 is TGTGCCAGCACCACCCGACGGTTCGGGAGGATCTACACAGATACGCAGTATTTT.

This clonotype was recorded many times. This chain uses TRBV7-6 with TRBJ1-3; D not resolved. The germline gives CDR1 SGHVS, CDR2 FNYEAQ. Trimming took off 4 bases at V and 4 bases at J, with 29 bases between the two ends. This CDR3 comprises 20 residues. The CDR3 region has the DNA TGTGCCAGCAGCTCCTATCCTCGAAGGAACCGACACTTAAACGGAAACACCATATATTTT. This translates into CASSSYPRRNRHLNGNTIYF.

The genes are TRBV12-5 and TRBJ2-7; D possibly matches TRBD1 or TRBD2 (5 bases each). Germline CDR1 LGHNT, CDR2 FRNRAP. The CDR3 spans 15 residues. V lost 0 bases, J lost 6 bases, and 15 bases lay in between. The CDR3 region is CASGLVREMSCEQYV. The CDR3, as DNA: TGTGCTAGTGGTTTGGTCAGGGAGATGTCTTGCGAGCAGTACGTC.

This clonotype has a handful of counts. This chain links TRBV5-1 with TRBJ1-5; TRBD1 matches at 10 bases. Germline CDR1 and CDR2: SGHRS and YFSETQ. The CDR3 is 15 residues long. With 3 bases clipped from V and 6 bases from J, the junction kept 6 bases outside the gene matches. The CDR3 sequence: CASSSGTGEPQPQHF. As DNA, the CDR3 is TGCGCCAGCAGCTCCGGGACAGGGGAACCTCAGCCCCAGCATTTT.

This clonotype was seen only a few times. The chain couples TRBV19 to TRBJ2-3; weak D call: TRBD2 (6 bases). V was cut by 5 bases and J by 0 bases, with 12 bases left in between. CDR1 LNHDA and CDR2 SQIVND come from the germline V gene (reference sequence). The CDR3 is 15 residues long. The CDR3, as DNA: TGTGCCAGTAGTCTGAGCGGGCCGAGCACAGATACGCAGTATTTT. This sequence encodes CASSLSGPSTDTQYF.

This clonotype appeared a few times. V gene TRBV12-3 or TRBV12-4 combines with J gene TRBJ1-5; D not certain. V was clipped by 4 bases and J by 5 bases, with 6 bases between them. CDR3 size: 12 residues. CDR3 residues: CASSWNYQPQHF. Written as DNA, the CDR3 is TGTGCCAGCAGTTGGAACTATCAGCCCCAGCATTTT.

The J gene is TRBJ2-7, the V gene TRBV4-1; D remains ambiguous. In germline, CDR1 is MGHRA, CDR2 YSYEKL. The CDR3 is made up of 13 amino acids. The germline V and J ends were trimmed by 1 base and 0 bases, with 4 bases remaining between them. The CDR3 nucleotides are TGCGCCAGCAGCCAAGGCGGCTCCTACGAGCAGTACGTC. It yields the protein CASSQGGSYEQYV.